These 13 T cell receptor beta chains were all obtained from the same sample, sequenced in a study of blood T cell repertoires in COVID-19. Sequenced by immunoSEQ multiplex PCR; TCRdb stores in-frame clones only, minus some. The table includes about 150,000 clones, about 87% detected once. The sequencing input was peripheral blood. These receptors were collected from a human donor in a cohort sampled during active COVID-19.

The chain uses TRBV11-3 and TRBJ2-7; TRBD1 matches 9 bases. V trimming: 0 bases; J trimming: 3 bases; junction bases outside the gene matches: 6. Germline loops: CDR1 SGHNT, CDR2 YENEEA. The CDR3 loop spans 16 amino acids. The CDR3 region has the DNA TGTGCCAGCAGCTTAGAGGGGACAGGGATCTACTACGAGCAGTACTTC. The encoded protein is CASSLEGTGIYYEQYF.

V and J are TRBV28 and TRBJ1-4; D perhaps matches TRBD1 (5 bases). The germline CDR1 and CDR2 sequences are MDHEN and SYDVKM. V lost 7 bases and J lost 4, with 13 bases in between. The CDR3 is 14 amino acids. The CDR3 nucleotides are TGTGCCAGCATCGATGGGGGGTATAATGAAAAACTGTTTTTT. It translates to CASIDGGYNEKLFF.

V and J are TRBV6-2 or TRBV6-3 and TRBJ1-5; D gene unclear. Trimming pared 0 bases from V and 3 bases from J, leaving 15 bases between. Per germline, CDR1 MNHEY and CDR2 SVGEGT. The CDR3 spans 17 residues. CDR3 sequence (DNA): TGTGCCAGCAGTTACTCACGGGTTTCCCCCCCCAATCAGCCCCAGCATTTT. It specifies CASSYSRVSPPNQPQHF.

J is TRBJ2-5 and V is TRBV21-1; the table's D call, TRBD1, has no DNA check behind it. TRBV21-1 is recorded as a pseudogene. The CDR3 totals 14 residues. The DNA of the CDR3 is TGTGCCAGCAGTTGGGGGGACAGCCCTTTGGACCAGTACTTC. Amino acid sequence: CASSWGDSPLDQYF.

The chain carries TRBV7-9 and TRBJ1-4, with D uncertain. This CDR3 has 13 amino acids. CDR1 and CDR2 from the germline V gene are SEHNR and FQNEAQ (reference sequence). Trimming pared 1 base from V and 6 bases from J, leaving 6 bases between. CDR3 in amino acids: CASSLVPDEKLFF. In DNA, the CDR3 is TGTGCCAGCAGCTTAGTCCCAGATGAAAAACTGTTTTTT.

The chain uses TRBV28 and TRBJ1-2, with unresolved D. Germline lookup yields CDR1 MDHEN and CDR2 SYDVKM. The CDR3 covers 11 residues. Trimming took off 6 bases at V and 8 bases at J, with 10 bases between the two ends. The CDR3 nucleotides are TGTGCCAGCAGCCCCGCGTTCGGCTACACCTTC. Protein product: CASSPAFGYTF.

This chain links TRBV11-2 with TRBJ1-1; 7 nucleotides align to TRBD1. The V gene's germline CDR1 is SGHAT and CDR2 FQNNGV. This CDR3 is 13 amino acids long. The V segment lost 4 bases and the J segment 6 bases; nucleotides outside the gene matches: 5. Here the CDR3 DNA reads TGTGCCAGCAGCTCACAGGGGATCGCTGAAGCTTTCTTT. Translated, it gives CASSSQGIAEAFF.

The chain combines TRBV10-3 with TRBJ1-1, with D hard to call. V gave up 3 bases and J gave up 6 bases, with 17 bases separating them. The germline gives CDR1 ENHRY, CDR2 SYGVKD. The CDR3 loop spans 15 amino acids. CDR3 amino acids: CAISDYGSGVPEAFF. DNA for the CDR3: TGTGCCATCAGTGACTACGGGAGTGGGGTCCCTGAAGCTTTCTTT.

The chain combines TRBV19 with TRBJ1-1; 7 bases match TRBD1. From germline, CDR1 is LNHDA and CDR2 SQIVND (reference sequence). This CDR3 is built from 13 residues. V lost 5 bases, J lost 5 bases, and 5 bases stayed unmatched. CDR3 protein: CASSPDRETEAFF. Written as DNA, the CDR3 is TGTGCCAGTAGTCCCGACAGGGAGACTGAAGCTTTCTTT.

With regard to this clone: Other DNA sequences of this sample code for an identical CDR3. The V call is TRBV6-2 or TRBV6-3, the J call TRBJ1-2; TRBD1 matches 7 bases. With V trimmed by 0 bases and J by 8 bases, 6 bases remained unmatched. The CDR3 has 14 residues. CDR1 is MNHEY and CDR2 is SVGEGT in the germline V gene. Here the CDR3 reads CASSYSDRAGGYTF. The DNA for the CDR3 is TGTGCCAGCAGTTACTCCGACAGGGCAGGGGGCTACACCTTC.

The chain joins TRBV5-1 to TRBJ2-1, with D unclear. The V end was cut by 0 bases, the J end by 7 bases, with 8 bases between. This CDR3 is 13 amino acids long. CDR1 SGHRS and CDR2 YFSETQ come from the germline V gene. CDR3 protein: CASSLGTENEQFF. In DNA, the CDR3 is TGCGCCAGCAGCTTGGGCACAGAAAATGAGCAGTTCTTC.

The rearrangement uses TRBV9 and TRBJ1-4; D is uncertain. Germline lookup yields CDR1 SGDLS and CDR2 YYNGEE. The CDR3 spans 12 residues. V was trimmed by 2 bases and J by 7 bases, leaving 6 bases between them. CDR3 DNA sequence: TGTGCCAGCAGCGTCAACGGTGAAAAACTGTTTTTT. Its protein is CASSVNGEKLFF.

This sequence joins TRBV19 and TRBJ2-3; 7 positions agree with TRBD1. This CDR3 comprises 18 residues. Germline V gene data show CDR1 as LNHDA and CDR2 as SQIVND (reference sequence). The junction had 15 bases not matched to a gene; V was cut back by 4 bases and J by 2 bases. CDR3 in amino acids: CASSKQGTGAVFTDTQYF. The DNA of the CDR3 is TGTGCCAGTAGTAAGCAAGGAACAGGGGCCGTCTTCACAGATACGCAGTATTTT.